Listed here are 29 T cell receptor beta chains from one sample, sequenced in a study of blood T cells in healthy people across ages. Primers used in a second PCR of about 7 to 11 cycles were a sample-barcoded 5' primer and a J-beta primer mix. In TCRdb, the 5' RACE reads were re-called with MiXCR into one record per CDR3 protein. The table lists about 2 million distinct CDR3 sequences, just under 50% of them singletons. The sample consisted of blood. The receptors originated from a middle-aged woman in good health.

A note on this clonotype: This may be a read error, as it is one base from a much larger clone. The chain combines TRBV12-3 or TRBV12-4 with TRBJ2-3; D is unclear. V was shortened by 3 bases and J by 0 bases, with 4 bases between the two germline ends. This CDR3 region has 13 residues. The CDR3: CASSFVSTDTQYF. DNA of the CDR3: TGTGCCAGCAGTTTCGTAAGCACAGATACGCAGTATTTT.

The chain uses TRBV12-3 or TRBV12-4 and TRBJ1-2; D gene ambiguous. CDR3 size: 12 residues. With 2 bases removed from V and 4 bases from J, the gap between germline ends came to 5 bases. The CDR3 DNA sequence: TGTGCCAGCAGTTTAAGGTTCTATGGCTACACCTTC. Amino acids: CASSLRFYGYTF.

This clonotype has at least ten counts. The genes are TRBV20-1 and TRBJ2-3, with D tentatively TRBD2 (6 bases). Trimming stripped 6 bases from V and 8 bases from J, with 9 bases between. The CDR3 spans 10 residues. Germline CDR1 is DFQATT and CDR2 is SNEGSKA (reference sequence). The CDR3 nucleotides read TGCAGTGCAGGGACTCCTACGCAGTATTTT. It is translated as CSAGTPTQYF.

This clonotype was seen a few times. The chain combines TRBV19 with TRBJ2-1, with 7 bases lining up with TRBD1. Per germline, CDR1 LNHDA and CDR2 SQIVND (reference sequence). The junction had 10 bases not matched to a gene; V was cut back by 5 bases and J by 0 bases. This CDR3 contains 17 residues. The CDR3 nucleotides are TGTGCCAGTAGTGGACTCCGACAGGGCAGCTCCTACAATGAGCAGTTCTTC. Translation: CASSGLRQGSSYNEQFF.

The rearrangement uses TRBV14 and TRBJ2-1; 7 positions agree with TRBD2. After removal of 7 bases from V and 8 bases from J, the junction contained 20 bases not matched to a gene. The CDR3 sequence is 17 residues long. Germline lookup yields CDR1 SGHDN and CDR2 FVKESK. The CDR3 DNA is TGTGCCAGCAACCGATTCGAAGCGGGGCCCCCCTTGTATGAGCAGTTCTTC. Amino acid sequence: CASNRFEAGPPLYEQFF.

The J gene is TRBJ1-2, the V gene TRBV25-1; the match to TRBD1 covers 7 bases. V lost 7 bases and J lost 0; bases outside the gene matches: 8. The CDR3 is made up of 15 amino acids. Germline lookup yields CDR1 MGHDK and CDR2 SYGVNS. CDR3 residues: CASTRGDSPNYGYTF. CDR3 DNA: TGTGCCAGCACTCGGGGGGACAGCCCTAACTATGGCTACACCTTC.

This chain connects TRBV7-8 to TRBJ2-7; D may be TRBD2 (5 bases). This CDR3 has 17 residues. Germline values: CDR1 SGHVS, CDR2 FQNEAQ. V shed 6 bases and J shed 0 bases, with 21 bases lying between them. In nucleotides, the CDR3 is TGTGCCAGCAGAGCTACTGGAGCTAGCACGAGCTCCTACGAGCAGTACTTC. Translation: CASRATGASTSSYEQYF. Filled out from reference TRBV7-8 and TRBJ2-7, the complete variable domain reads GAGVSQSPRYKVAKRGQDVALRCDPISGHVSLFWYQQALGQGPEFLTYFQNEAQLDKSGLPSDRFFAERPEGSVSTLKIQRTQQEDSAVYLCASRATGASTSSYEQYFGPGTRLTVT.

The table lists this clonotype with a few counts. V is TRBV27 and J is TRBJ2-6, with a tentative D call TRBD1 (5 bases). Trimming cost V 3 bases and J 1 base, with 10 bases left between them. The CDR3 extends over 16 amino acids. Germline-derived CDR1 and CDR2 are MNHEY and SMNVEV (reference sequence). The CDR3 nucleotides read TGTGCCAGCAGTTTCCAGGGTGTATCTGGGGCCAACGTCCTGACTTTC. Translating gives CASSFQGVSGANVLTF.

This clonotype turned up a few times. The rearrangement joins TRBV29-1 to TRBJ2-5; D may match TRBD1 or TRBD2 (5 bases each). Germline CDR1 is SQVTM and CDR2 is ANQGSEA. The CDR3 covers 14 residues. The V end was cut by 5 bases, the J end by 2 bases, with 15 bases between. CDR3 DNA: TGCAGCGTTCCCCCCCCGGGGCAGCAAGAGACCCAGTACTTC. This gives the protein CSVPPPGQQETQYF.

This chain connects TRBV4-2 to TRBJ2-1; 13 bases line up with TRBD2. The germline gives CDR1 LGHNA, CDR2 YNFKEQ. The CDR3 loop spans 18 amino acids. The V segment lost 1 base and the J segment 1 base; nucleotides outside the gene matches: 4. The CDR3 here is CASSQGLAGGISYNEQFF. CDR3 sequence (DNA): TGTGCCAGCAGCCAAGGACTAGCGGGGGGCATATCCTACAATGAGCAGTTCTTC.

This clonotype has just a few counts. The chain recombines TRBV27 with TRBJ2-1, with no clear D. V was trimmed by 2 bases and J by 3 bases, leaving 11 bases between them. Germline CDR1 and CDR2: MNHEY and SMNVEV (reference sequence). This CDR3 spans 15 amino acids. The DNA for the CDR3 is TGTGCCAGCAGTTTAGGTGACGGTTACTACAATGAGCAGTTCTTC. This encodes CASSLGDGYYNEQFF.

This clonotype has just a few counts. One junction end disagrees with the germline gene, perhaps due to a read error. This chain links TRBV4-1 with TRBJ2-5; D may be TRBD2 (6 bases). CDR1 is MGHRA, CDR2 YSYEKL, per germline. The CDR3 is made up of 14 amino acids. The CDR3 bases are TGTGCCAGCAGCCAAGTGGAGGGCCAAGAGACCCAGTACTTC. Its translation: CASSQVEGQETQYF.

This clonotype was counted once. J is TRBJ2-7 and V is TRBV7-9; maybe TRBD1 (6 bases). CDR1 is SEHNR and CDR2 is FQNEAQ in the germline V gene (reference sequence). The germline V and J ends were trimmed by 4 bases and 0 bases, with 22 bases remaining between them. The CDR3 has 18 amino acids. CDR3 DNA sequence: TGTGCCAGCAGCTATCCCCCTCGACAGGAACGGGGCTCCTACGAGCAGTACTTC. Its translation is CASSYPPRQERGSYEQYF. The variable domain in full, completed from reference TRBV7-9 and TRBJ2-7, reads DTGVSQNPRHKITKRGQNVTFRCDPISEHNRLYWYRQTLGQGPEFLTYFQNEAQLEKSRLLSDRFSAERPKGSFSTLEIQRTEQGDSAMYLCASSYPPRQERGSYEQYFGPGTRLTVT.

The chain joins TRBV20-1 to TRBJ2-7, with D uncertain. CDR1 is DFQATT and CDR2 is SNEGSKA in the germline V gene (reference sequence). CDR3 length: 13 amino acids. Deletions cut 1 base from V and 3 bases from J, with 10 bases between. Here the CDR3 reads CSARVRAHYEQYF. The CDR3 DNA follows: TGCAGTGCTAGAGTTCGGGCCCACTACGAGCAGTACTTC.

This chain connects TRBV28 to TRBJ2-5, with D perhaps given as TRBD1 or TRBD2 (6 bases each). Trimming shortened V by 8 bases and J by 1 base, and 14 bases separated the two germline ends. The CDR3 is made up of 14 amino acids. The germline V gene encodes CDR1 MDHEN and CDR2 SYDVKM. The CDR3 sequence is CASGAGTIQETQYF. The CDR3 DNA follows: TGTGCCAGCGGCGCGGGGACAATCCAAGAGACCCAGTACTTC.

This chain links TRBV6-5 with TRBJ2-3, with 9 bases aligning to TRBD2. There are 15 residues in the CDR3. V lost 1 base and J lost 7; bases outside the gene matches: 6. Germline CDR1 is MNHEY and CDR2 is SVGAGI. In DNA, the CDR3 is TGTGCCAGCAGTTACTTGAGCGGGGGGCCCCATACGCAGTATTTT. This translates into CASSYLSGGPHTQYF.

This clonotype has just a few counts. The chain uses TRBV24-1 and TRBJ1-5, with D uncertain. The CDR3 is 13 amino acids. Germline values: CDR1 KGHDR, CDR2 SFDVKD. V was shortened by 7 bases and J by 4 bases, with 10 bases between the two germline ends. CDR3 region: CATSPGGNQPQHF. The CDR3 DNA is TGTGCCACCAGCCCAGGAGGGAATCAGCCCCAGCATTTT.

This clonotype was seen a handful of times. The CDR3 sequence: CASSLGTTGIRETQYF. CDR3 DNA: TGTGCCAGCAGCTTGGGAACAACAGGTATTCGAGAGACCCAGTACTTC. V gene TRBV11-2 combines with J gene TRBJ2-5; weak D call: TRBD1 (5 bases). V lost 3 bases and J 4 bases, leaving 18 bases between the germline ends. The CDR3 runs to 16 residues. The germline V gene has CDR1 SGHAT and CDR2 FQNNGV.

The rearrangement links TRBV6-2 or TRBV6-3 to TRBJ2-5; either TRBD1 or TRBD2 may fit D (6 bases each). The V end was cut by 8 bases, the J end by 4 bases, with 20 bases between. Germline CDR1 and CDR2: MNHEY and SVGEGT. The CDR3 runs to 15 residues. In DNA, the CDR3 is TGTGCCAGCGTTTACTCGGGGGCGCGGAGAGAGACCCAGTACTTC. Translating it yields CASVYSGARRETQYF.

This clonotype came up many times. The gene calls are TRBV11-1 and TRBJ1-1, with D unclear. V lost 5 bases, J lost 1 base, and 11 bases lay in between. The CDR3 runs 14 residues. Germline V gene lookup returns CDR1 SGHAT and CDR2 FQDESV (reference sequence). The CDR3 sequence is CASSLPRQNTEAFF. In nucleotides, the CDR3 is TGTGCCAGCAGCCTCCCCCGGCAGAACACTGAAGCTTTCTTT.

This clonotype turned up a few times. The V call is TRBV15, the J call TRBJ2-1, with a weak D call TRBD1 (6 bases). This CDR3 region has 16 residues. CDR1 LNHNV and CDR2 YYDKDF come from the germline V gene (reference sequence). Trimming pared 5 bases from V and 4 bases from J, leaving 18 bases between. This CDR3 reads CATSVDSGHAYNEQFF. CDR3 bases: TGTGCCACCAGCGTTGATTCGGGACACGCGTACAATGAGCAGTTCTTC.

This clonotype has only a few counts. V is TRBV29-1 and J is TRBJ2-7, with D possibly called TRBD1 or TRBD2 (6 bases each). Trimming stripped 5 bases from V and 3 bases from J, with 14 bases between. CDR3 length equals 13 residues. The germline gives CDR1 SQVTM, CDR2 ANQGSEA. CDR3 protein: CSVLPGGLYEQYF. The CDR3, as DNA: TGCAGCGTTCTCCCTGGGGGGCTCTACGAGCAGTACTTC.

This chain joins TRBV28 and TRBJ2-1; D is perhaps TRBD2 (7 bases). V was cut by 6 bases and J by 6 bases, with 18 bases left in between. In germline, CDR1 is MDHEN, CDR2 SYDVKM. This CDR3 contains 15 residues. This chain's CDR3 is CASRQRGAPPNEQFF. The CDR3 bases are TGTGCCAGCAGGCAACGGGGGGCCCCTCCCAATGAGCAGTTCTTC.

This clonotype turned up a few times. The genes are TRBV27 and TRBJ2-1; TRBD2 agrees at 9 bases. The CDR3 consists of 16 residues. V was pared by 3 bases and J by 2 bases, with 5 bases of the junction left unmatched. Per germline, CDR1 MNHEY and CDR2 SMNVEV (reference sequence). The CDR3 DNA reads TGTGCCAGCAGTTTGACTAGCGGCCCCACCTACAATGAGCAGTTCTTC. This codes for CASSLTSGPTYNEQFF.

This clonotype has more than one count but fewer than ten. This chain links TRBV28 with TRBJ2-4; a weak D match, TRBD2 (6 bases). With 3 bases removed from V and 4 bases from J, the gap between germline ends came to 10 bases. CDR1 and CDR2 from the germline V gene are MDHEN and SYDVKM. This CDR3 is built from 14 residues. In nucleotides, the CDR3 is TGTGCCAGCAGTTTCGGGAGAAAGAAAAACATTCAGTACTTC. Its protein is CASSFGRKKNIQYF.

This chain connects TRBV28 to TRBJ1-2, with 9 bases matching TRBD1. This CDR3 has 16 amino acids. V lost 6 bases and J lost 4; bases outside the gene matches: 12. Per the germline V gene, CDR1 is MDHEN and CDR2 is SYDVKM. CDR3 protein: CASSPSGTGTGYGYTF. In nucleotides, the CDR3 is TGTGCCAGCAGCCCCTCCGGGACAGGGACGGGCTATGGCTACACCTTC.

The chain uses TRBV20-1 and TRBJ2-5; TRBD2 is a possible D gene (6 bases). The germline gives CDR1 DFQATT, CDR2 SNEGSKA (reference sequence). The ends were cut back, 0 bases at V and 5 bases at J, with 16 bases in the middle. The CDR3 runs 15 residues. In DNA, the CDR3 is TGCAGTGCTAGAGATACTAGCCGCGGTGGGGAGACCCAGTACTTC. It is translated as CSARDTSRGGETQYF.

The chain uses TRBV29-1 and TRBJ1-2; D remains ambiguous. From germline, CDR1 is SQVTM and CDR2 ANQGSEA. The length of the CDR3 is 15 residues. With 1 base removed from V and 2 bases from J, the gap between germline ends came to 14 bases. CDR3 sequence: CSVEAGNSLNYGYTF. The CDR3 bases are TGCAGCGTTGAAGCCGGGAACAGTCTAAACTATGGCTACACCTTC.

The V gene is TRBV5-1, the J gene TRBJ2-7, with 11 bases matching TRBD2. The J call may be mistaken, given a closer DNA end match to TRBJ2-5. The germline CDR1 and CDR2 sequences are SGHRS and YFSETQ. The CDR3 covers 16 residues. CDR3 residues: CASSFTRTSGLETQYF. The CDR3 bases are TGCGCCAGCAGCTTTACAAGGACTAGCGGGTTGGAGACCCAGTACTTC.